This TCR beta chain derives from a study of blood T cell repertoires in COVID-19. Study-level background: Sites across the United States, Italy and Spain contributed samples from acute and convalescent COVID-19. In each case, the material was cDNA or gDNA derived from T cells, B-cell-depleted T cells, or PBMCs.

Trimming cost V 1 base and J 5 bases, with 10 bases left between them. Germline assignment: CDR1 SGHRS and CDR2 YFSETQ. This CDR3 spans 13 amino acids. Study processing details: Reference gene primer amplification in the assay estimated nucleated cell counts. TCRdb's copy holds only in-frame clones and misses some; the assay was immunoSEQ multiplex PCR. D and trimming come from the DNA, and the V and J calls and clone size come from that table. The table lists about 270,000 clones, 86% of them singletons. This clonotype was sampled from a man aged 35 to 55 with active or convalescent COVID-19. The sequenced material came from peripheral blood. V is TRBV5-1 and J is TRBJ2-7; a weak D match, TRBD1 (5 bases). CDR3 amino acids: CASSLFATDEQYF. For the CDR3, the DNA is TGCGCCAGCAGCTTGTTTGCGACAGACGAGCAGTACTTC. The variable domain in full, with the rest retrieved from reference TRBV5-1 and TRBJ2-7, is KAGVTQTPRYLIKTRGQQVTLSCSPISGHRSVSWYQQTPGQGLQFLFEYFSETQRNKGNFPGRFSGRQFSNSRSEMNVSTLELGDSALYLCASSLFATDEQYFGPGTRLTVT.